This TCR beta chain was found in a study of T cells in Graves' hyperthyroidism and ophthalmopathy. Findings and limits, study-wide: The model forecast ophthalmopathy, anticipating it by a median approximately 6.2 months before onset.

The TCR beta CDR3 regions underwent amplification using RNA transcripts as the source. Carried out on the TCR CDR3, a first-round RT-PCR used the HTBI primer set. Via MiXCR, TCRdb re-called the multiplex PCR reads, giving one row per CDR3 protein. The repertoire holds 370,000 or so distinct CDR3 sequences, with around a quarter as singletons. When ophthalmopathy did not progress within 18 months, Graves' hyperthyroidism was considered stable. Exclusion of patients followed from uncontrolled infection, other autoimmune disease, pregnancy or lactation. A note on this clonotype: Its antigen is unidentified. One end of the junction is discordant with germline, which a read error may explain.

Germline V CDR1 and CDR2: SGHTA, FQGTGA. The CDR3 contains 16 residues. Sequences were obtained from blood. The chain has TRBV7-3 and TRBJ2-5; 7 bases match TRBD2. The receptor was derived from a man between 50 and 59 years old with Graves' hyperthyroidism. For the CDR3, the DNA is TGTGCCGGCAGCTTAACGTCGGGTCTAGCGGCTGAGACCCAGTACTTC. Translation gives CAGSLTSGLAAETQYF. Combining the CDR3 with reference TRBV7-3 and TRBJ2-5 gives the whole variable domain GAGVSQTPSNKVTEKGKYVELRCDPISGHTALYWYRQSLGQGPEFLIYFQGTGAADDSGLPNDRFFAVRPEGSVSTLKIQRTERGDSAVYLCAGSLTSGLAAETQYFGPGTRLLVL.